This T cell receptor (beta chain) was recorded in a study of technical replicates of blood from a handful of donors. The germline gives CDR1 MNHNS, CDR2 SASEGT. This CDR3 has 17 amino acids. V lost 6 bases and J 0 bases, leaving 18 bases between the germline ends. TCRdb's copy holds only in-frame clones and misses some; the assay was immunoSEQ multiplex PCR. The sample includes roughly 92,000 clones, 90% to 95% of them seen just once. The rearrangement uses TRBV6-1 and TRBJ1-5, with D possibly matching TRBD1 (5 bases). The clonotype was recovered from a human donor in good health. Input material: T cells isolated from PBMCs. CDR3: CASRERGGASSNQPQHF. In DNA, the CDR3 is TGTGCCAGCAGGGAACGAGGAGGGGCGAGTAGCAATCAGCCCCAGCATTTT.